These 7 T cell receptor beta chains were all obtained from the same sample, sequenced in a study of T-cell memory formation after mild COVID-19. TCRdb used MiXCR to reprocess the 5' RACE reads, holding one entry per CDR3 protein. Here the sample spans about 310,000 distinct CDR3 sequences, less than 20% being singletons. Sequencing was done on a sample of PBMCs or a T cell subset sorted from them (not recorded which). Receptors originate from a man aged 18 to 29 who had mild COVID-19 (a few samples of this study predate the infection). Cell type and time point are not known.

The V call is TRBV6-2 or TRBV6-3, the J call TRBJ2-1, with TRBD2 identical over 10 bases. Germline trimming cut 5 bases from V and 7 bases from J; bases unmatched to any gene: 8. Germline CDR1 reads MNHEY; CDR2 reads SVGEGT. The CDR3 runs 15 residues. The CDR3 coding sequence is TGTGCCAGCAGTCCCCAGCGGGGGGGGGGAAATGAGCAGTTCTTC. This gives the protein CASSPQRGGGNEQFF.

V usage is TRBV12-3 or TRBV12-4 and J usage is TRBJ1-1; unclear D gene. The CDR3 consists of 15 residues. Trimming cost V 6 bases and J 1 base, with 15 bases left between them. CDR3 coding DNA: TGTGCCAGCAGCCCCCGGGAGGACTCGAACACTGAAGCTTTCTTT. Residues: CASSPREDSNTEAFF.

This clonotype turned up a few times. The chain joins TRBV28 to TRBJ1-5; TRBD1 aligns across 10 bases. The CDR3 has 16 residues. Germline trimming cut 4 bases from V and 5 bases from J; bases unmatched to any gene: 8. Per the germline V gene, CDR1 is MDHEN and CDR2 is SYDVKM. The CDR3 here is CASSSSGTGDYQPQHF. The CDR3 region has the DNA TGTGCCAGCAGTTCCTCCGGGACAGGGGATTATCAGCCCCAGCATTTT.

This chain uses TRBV6-2 or TRBV6-3 with TRBJ2-1; 10 nucleotides line up with TRBD2. The V gene's germline CDR1 is MNHEY and CDR2 SVGEGT. This CDR3 region has 16 residues. Germline trimming cut 0 bases from V and 15 bases from J; bases unmatched to any gene: 14. The CDR3 DNA follows: TGTGCCAGCAGTTACTCGATCCTAGCGGGGGTGGTCGTCCGGTTCTTC. Amino acid sequence: CASSYSILAGVVVRFF.

This clonotype showed up just a few times. The chain has TRBV12-5 and TRBJ2-3, with D possibly matching TRBD2 (6 bases). V was clipped by 5 bases and J by 0 bases, with 9 bases between them. This CDR3 is built from 14 residues. Germline V gene lookup returns CDR1 LGHNT and CDR2 FRNRAP. The CDR3 coding sequence is TGTGCTAGTGGTCCCGGGACTAGCACAGATACGCAGTATTTT. Its translation is CASGPGTSTDTQYF.

For the CDR3, the DNA is TGCGCCAGCAGCACCGGGACTAGCGGGACAGATACGCAGTATTTT. Translated: CASSTGTSGTDTQYF. The chain links TRBV5-1 to TRBJ2-3; 12 positions match TRBD2. The germline V gene has CDR1 SGHRS and CDR2 YFSETQ. CDR3 size: 15 residues. The junction had 3 bases not matched to a gene; V was cut back by 4 bases and J by 3 bases.

The chain uses TRBV7-8 and TRBJ1-1; TRBD1 might be the D (5 bases). Trimming removed 4 bases at V and 5 bases at J, with 14 bases between. Germline CDR1 SGHVS, CDR2 FQNEAQ. This CDR3 is 14 amino acids long. DNA of the CDR3: TGTGCCAGCAGCTCCCTTCCCGGGGGAACTGAAGCTTTCTTT. It specifies CASSSLPGGTEAFF. The variable domain in full, completed from reference TRBV7-8 and TRBJ1-1, reads GAGVSQSPRYKVAKRGQDVALRCDPISGHVSLFWYQQALGQGPEFLTYFQNEAQLDKSGLPSDRFFAERPEGSVSTLKIQRTQQEDSAVYLCASSSLPGGTEAFFGQGTRLTVV.